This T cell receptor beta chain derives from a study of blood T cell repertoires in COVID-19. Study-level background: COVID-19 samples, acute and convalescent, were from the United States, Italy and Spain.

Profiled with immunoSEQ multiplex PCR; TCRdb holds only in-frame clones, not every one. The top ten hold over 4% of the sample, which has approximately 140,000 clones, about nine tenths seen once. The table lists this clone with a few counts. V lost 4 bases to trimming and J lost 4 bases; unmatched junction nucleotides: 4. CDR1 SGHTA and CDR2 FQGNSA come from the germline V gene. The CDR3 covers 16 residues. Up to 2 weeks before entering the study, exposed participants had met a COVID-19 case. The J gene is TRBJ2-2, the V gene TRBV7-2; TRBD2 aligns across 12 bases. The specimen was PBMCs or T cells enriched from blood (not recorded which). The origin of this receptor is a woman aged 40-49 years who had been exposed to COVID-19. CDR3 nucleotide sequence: TGTGCCAGCAGCTCGAGACTAGCGGGAGCCACCGGGGAGCTGTTTTTT. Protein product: CASSSRLAGATGELFF.